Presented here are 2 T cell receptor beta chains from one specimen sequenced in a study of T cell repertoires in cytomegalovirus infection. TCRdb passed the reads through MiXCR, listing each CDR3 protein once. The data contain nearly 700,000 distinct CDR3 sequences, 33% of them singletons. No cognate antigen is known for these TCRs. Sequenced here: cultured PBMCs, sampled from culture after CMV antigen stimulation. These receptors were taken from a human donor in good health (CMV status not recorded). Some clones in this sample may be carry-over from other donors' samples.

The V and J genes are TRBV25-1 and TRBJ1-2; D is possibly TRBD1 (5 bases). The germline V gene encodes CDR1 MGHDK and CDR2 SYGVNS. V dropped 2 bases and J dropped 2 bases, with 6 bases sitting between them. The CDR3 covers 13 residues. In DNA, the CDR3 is TGTGCCAGCAGTGAAAGGACAAACTATGGCTACACCTTC. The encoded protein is CASSERTNYGYTF.

CDR3 nucleotide sequence: TGCGCCAGCAGCTTGGGGGGGACTAGCGGAAGGCAAGAGACCCAGTACTTC. This sequence encodes CASSLGGTSGRQETQYF. The chain combines TRBV5-1 with TRBJ2-5, with 11 bases that match TRBD2. V lost 0 bases, J lost 2 bases, and 6 bases stayed unmatched. CDR1 and CDR2 (germline): SGHRS, YFSETQ. The CDR3 loop spans 17 amino acids.